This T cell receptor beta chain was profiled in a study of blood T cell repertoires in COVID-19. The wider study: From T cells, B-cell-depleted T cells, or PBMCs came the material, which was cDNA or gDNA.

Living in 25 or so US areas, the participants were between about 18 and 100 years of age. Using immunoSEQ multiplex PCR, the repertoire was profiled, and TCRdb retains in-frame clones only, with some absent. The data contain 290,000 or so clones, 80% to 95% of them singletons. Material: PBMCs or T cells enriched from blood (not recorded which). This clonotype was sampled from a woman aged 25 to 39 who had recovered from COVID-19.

The CDR3 loop is CASSRLAGGYGYTF. CDR3 nucleotides: TGTGCCAGCAGCCGATTAGCAGGGGGATATGGCTACACCTTC. The rearrangement links TRBV5-6 to TRBJ1-2; 7 bases map to TRBD1. Germline V gene data show CDR1 as SGHDT and CDR2 as YYEEEE. V was clipped by 4 bases and J by 5 bases; unmatched bases: 8. This CDR3 has 14 residues.